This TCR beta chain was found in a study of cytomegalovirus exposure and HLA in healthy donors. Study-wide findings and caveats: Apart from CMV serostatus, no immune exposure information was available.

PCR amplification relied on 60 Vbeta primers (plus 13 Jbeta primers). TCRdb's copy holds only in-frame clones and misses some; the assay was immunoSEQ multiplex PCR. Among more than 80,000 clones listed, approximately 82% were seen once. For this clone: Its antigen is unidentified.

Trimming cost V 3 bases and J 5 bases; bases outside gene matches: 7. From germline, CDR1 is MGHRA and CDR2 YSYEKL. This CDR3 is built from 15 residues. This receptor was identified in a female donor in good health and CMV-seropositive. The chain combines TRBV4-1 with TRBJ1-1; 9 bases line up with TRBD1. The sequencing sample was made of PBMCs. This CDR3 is CASSQGTDRGTEAFF. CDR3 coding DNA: TGCGCCAGCAGCCAGGGCACCGACAGGGGGACTGAAGCTTTCTTT.